A selection of T cell receptor beta chains follows, all from one sample in a study of beta chain features in type 1 diabetes. Generated by immunoSEQ multiplex PCR, the TCRdb table keeps only in-frame clones and is missing some. The sample has just over 450,000 clones, approximately 30% seen once. The sequenced sample was naive CD4+ T cells from blood. The receptors were sampled from a man aged 18 to 30 in good health. Each CDR3 is given without its conserved first and last residue. The order of the fields is J gene, V gene, CDR3 protein.

>TRBJ2-3|TRBV29-1
SVGTGGQGD
>TRBJ2-7|TRBV7-9
ASSLAGSWNEQY
>TRBJ1-1|TRBV7-9
ASSGGLAPKDTEAF
>TRBJ2-7|TRBV28
ASRGRGFSYEQY
>TRBJ2-1|TRBV4-2
ASSPSGASYNEQF
>TRBJ2-2|TRBV30
AWDTGGIVAGELF
>TRBJ2-3|TRBV15
ATSRGTGFTDTQY
>TRBJ2-5|TRBV5-4
ASSLIGSQETQY
>TRBJ2-1|TRBV9
ASSVAGRGLYNEQF
>TRBJ2-7|TRBV28
ASIGTESSYEQY
>TRBJ2-1|TRBV30
ASNQDRSTYNEQF
>TRBJ2-1|TRBV7-2
ASIPGRGRDNEQF
>TRBJ1-1|TRBV30
AWSSGSWNTEAF
>TRBJ2-3|TRBV7-2
ASSLERGRTDTQY
>TRBJ2-1|TRBV27
ASSGQGWNYNEQF
>TRBJ2-7|TRBV13
ASRLMIGTATYEQY
>TRBJ1-2|TRBV7-3
ASSFRAGNGYT
>TRBJ2-5|TRBV5-1
ASSLRGGQETQY
>TRBJ2-1|TRBV28
ASSLPGTYNEQF
>TRBJ1-1|TRBV29-1
SVAAGILNTEAF
>TRBJ2-7|TRBV25-1
ASGALDSYEQY
>TRBJ2-1|TRBV28
ASRGGTRFLNEQF
>TRBJ2-3|TRBV7-2
ASSLTRSYTDTQY
>TRBJ2-7|TRBV18
ASSSPGEQY
>TRBJ2-3|TRBV5-4
ASSFRSGTSTDTQY
>TRBJ2-1|TRBV27
ASSDSLNEQF